The 22 T cell receptor beta chains given below trace back to one sample, sequenced in a study of low-dose radiotherapy and immunotherapy resistance in tumors. Stated time point: before trial treatment. TRAV and TRBV primers primed cDNA for both TCRalpha and TCRbeta. It was with a constant-region primer and a V-primer adapter that TCRs were amplified over roughly 19 PCR cycles. TCRdb reprocessed the reads with MiXCR, giving one entry per CDR3 protein. The table has over 55,000 distinct CDR3 sequences, around 29% seen once. The starting material was PBMCs, obtained before treatment. The receptors stem from a female donor with ovarian cancer.

There are many counts of this clonotype. The chain has TRBV10-3 and TRBJ2-1, with 7 nucleotides matching TRBD1. Germline V lookup: CDR1 ENHRY, CDR2 SYGVKD. V lost 2 bases, J lost 12 bases, and 7 bases stayed unmatched. The CDR3 covers 13 residues. CDR3 sequence: CAISENRDRAQFF. DNA of the CDR3: TGTGCCATCAGTGAGAACCGGGACAGAGCGCAGTTCTTC.

The chain combines TRBV12-5 with TRBJ2-5; D is unclear. With 2 bases removed from V and 2 bases from J, the gap between germline ends came to 9 bases. The CDR3 is 14 amino acids. Looked up from germline, CDR1 is LGHNT and CDR2 is FRNRAP. Written as DNA, the CDR3 is TGTGCTAGTGGTTTGACCTACCCGCAAGAGACCCAGTACTTC. It codes for CASGLTYPQETQYF.

This chain links TRBV18 with TRBJ2-7; TRBD2 agrees at 12 bases. The ends lost 3 bases at V and 6 bases at J; junction bases unmatched: 9. Germline CDR1 KGHSH, CDR2 LQKENI. The CDR3 is made up of 16 amino acids. DNA of the CDR3: TGTGCCAGCTCACCTTCGGGACTAGCGGGCCCCTCCGAGCAGTACTTC. Residues: CASSPSGLAGPSEQYF.

The chain links TRBV7-2 to TRBJ2-7; D call uncertain. Germline lookup yields CDR1 SGHTA and CDR2 FQGNSA. CDR3 size: 13 residues. V was pared by 2 bases and J by 5 bases, with 10 bases between. The CDR3 loop reads CASSLQVSNEQYF. The CDR3 nucleotides read TGTGCCAGCAGCTTACAAGTTTCAAACGAGCAGTACTTC.

This clonotype was picked up many times. The rearrangement joins TRBV19 to TRBJ2-1; 12 bases fit TRBD2. CDR1 and CDR2 (germline): LNHDA, SQIVND (reference sequence). The CDR3 spans 21 residues. V lost 7 bases to trimming and J lost 3 bases; unmatched junction nucleotides: 22. CDR3 bases: TGTGCCAGTAAGTCAACTAGACTAGCGGGAGCCACCCACCCCCTCTACAATGAGCAGTTCTTC. Protein product: CASKSTRLAGATHPLYNEQFF.

This clonotype showed up many times. V is TRBV7-3 and J is TRBJ2-1, with TRBD2 matching over 8 bases. V lost 6 bases to trimming and J lost 4 bases; unmatched junction nucleotides: 5. This CDR3 comprises 14 residues. Germline V gene data show CDR1 as SGHTA and CDR2 as FQGTGA. The CDR3 DNA follows: TGTGCCAGCAGGCAACTAGCGGATTACAATGAGCAGTTCTTC. Protein: CASRQLADYNEQFF.

This clonotype was picked up many times. At one of its ends the junction is not consistent with the germline gene, which may arise from a read error. The J gene is TRBJ2-5, the V gene TRBV27; a possible D gene is TRBD2 (6 bases). This CDR3 is built from 16 residues. Germline V CDR1 and CDR2: MNHEY, SMNVEV (reference sequence). CDR3 region: CATSDSRRGVLETQYF. Written as DNA, the CDR3 is TGTGCCACCAGTGATAGCCGCCGCGGGGTGTTGGAGACCCAGTACTTC.

This clonotype was observed at least ten times. V gene TRBV4-1 combines with J gene TRBJ2-7, with D maybe TRBD2 (6 bases). CDR1 is MGHRA, CDR2 YSYEKL, per germline. Trimming took off 1 base at V and 4 bases at J, with 11 bases between the two ends. The CDR3 runs to 14 residues. The CDR3 here is CASSQVGTGYEQYF. CDR3 coding DNA: TGCGCCAGCAGCCAAGTCGGGACTGGTTACGAGCAGTACTTC.

The chain joins TRBV19 to TRBJ2-1; D gene ambiguous. Germline lookup yields CDR1 LNHDA and CDR2 SQIVND (reference sequence). The V end lost 1 base, the J end lost 1 base, and 8 bases lay between the germline ends. The CDR3 totals 15 residues. The CDR3 is CASSIGGPSYNEQFF. The CDR3 coding sequence is TGTGCCAGTAGTATAGGCGGCCCGTCCTACAATGAGCAGTTCTTC.

This clonotype was picked up many times. V is TRBV14 and J is TRBJ1-1, with D unresolved. The CDR3 covers 15 residues. Trimming pared 0 bases from V and 3 bases from J, leaving 11 bases between. CDR1 is SGHDN and CDR2 is FVKESK in the germline V gene. CDR3 nucleotide sequence: TGTGCCAGCAGCCAAGAATTCTTCCCATACACTGAAGCTTTCTTT. Protein: CASSQEFFPYTEAFF.

The chain carries TRBV2 and TRBJ2-1, with 8 bases fitting TRBD1. V lost 4 bases, J lost 2 bases, and 1 base stayed unmatched. Per germline, CDR1 SNHLY and CDR2 FYNNEI. The CDR3 has 14 amino acids. The DNA of the CDR3 is TGTGCCAGCAGTGTGGACAGGGCCTACAATGAGCAGTTCTTC. It yields the protein CASSVDRAYNEQFF.

This rearrangement joins TRBV6-2 or TRBV6-3 to TRBJ1-4; D gene ambiguous. CDR1 is MNHEY and CDR2 is SVGEGT in the germline V gene. V was shortened by 5 bases and J by 7 bases, with 14 bases between the two germline ends. This CDR3 region has 14 residues. CDR3 nucleotide sequence: TGTGCCAGCAGTGAAGGAGCGGGTAGTGAAAAACTGTTTTTT. Its protein product is CASSEGAGSEKLFF.

This clonotype was observed many times. The J gene is TRBJ2-1, the V gene TRBV9; D could derive from TRBD1 or TRBD2 (6 bases each). V was shortened by 0 bases and J by 2 bases, with 12 bases between the two germline ends. The CDR3 has 16 residues. Looked up from germline, CDR1 is SGDLS and CDR2 is YYNGEE. This CDR3 reads CASSVAGGPPYNEQFF. The CDR3 DNA is TGTGCCAGCAGCGTAGCTGGGGGGCCCCCCTACAATGAGCAGTTCTTC.

This sequence joins TRBV29-1 and TRBJ2-5; TRBD2 is a possible D gene (5 bases). Germline CDR1 reads SQVTM; CDR2 reads ANQGSEA. This CDR3 contains 12 residues. V shed 2 bases and J shed 5 bases, with 9 bases lying between them. For the CDR3, the DNA is TGCAGCGTTGAAAAGGGCGGGGAGACCCAGTACTTC. This codes for CSVEKGGETQYF.

This clonotype was seen at least ten times. CDR3 residues: CASSFTGAGNTIYF. The CDR3 DNA is TGTGCCAGCAGTTTTACAGGGGCTGGAAACACCATATATTTT. V usage is TRBV13 and J usage is TRBJ1-3, with TRBD1 matching over 7 bases. Germline loops: CDR1 PRHDT, CDR2 FYEKMQ (reference sequence). The CDR3 runs to 14 residues. With 6 bases clipped from V and 2 bases from J, the junction kept 4 bases outside the gene matches.

This clonotype appeared a single time. CDR3 coding DNA: TGCGCCAGCAGCCCGCGGGGGGAGGACGAAGAGACCCAGTACTTC. It codes for CASSPRGEDEETQYF. This chain uses TRBV4-1 with TRBJ2-5, with 8 positions matching TRBD2. Losses at the gene ends were 4 bases for V and 3 bases for J; bases not matched to a gene: 7. This CDR3 comprises 15 residues. Germline V lookup: CDR1 MGHRA, CDR2 YSYEKL.

This clonotype was recorded at least ten times. The chain employs TRBV4-2 and TRBJ2-1, with 10 bases lining up with TRBD2. Germline loops: CDR1 LGHNA, CDR2 YNFKEQ. The J segment lost 9 bases and the V segment lost 1 base, leaving 9 bases of the junction unmatched. The CDR3 contains 16 residues. CDR3 DNA sequence: TGTGCCAGCAGCCAAGGGTCCCTAGCGGGAGCGGGTGAGCAGTTCTTC. Its translation is CASSQGSLAGAGEQFF.

This clonotype was counted ten times or more. The CDR3 loop is CASSQTGTAYEQYF. The CDR3 DNA reads TGTGCCAGCAGTCAGACCGGGACAGCCTACGAGCAGTACTTC. The chain recombines TRBV6-2 or TRBV6-3 with TRBJ2-7; TRBD1 matches 7 bases. Looked up from germline, CDR1 is MNHEY and CDR2 is SVGEGT. CDR3 length equals 14 residues. Trimming took 5 bases from V and 2 from J; bases not matched to a gene: 6.

The rearrangement joins TRBV6-6 to TRBJ2-7; D perhaps matches TRBD1 (6 bases). V lost 6 bases and J 2 bases, leaving 14 bases between the germline ends. Per the germline V gene, CDR1 is MNHNY and CDR2 is SVGAGI (reference sequence). The CDR3 is made up of 14 amino acids. The DNA of the CDR3 is TGTGCCAGCAGAACAGGGCGAGCAACCTACGAGCAGTACTTC. Amino acid sequence: CASRTGRATYEQYF.

With respect to this clonotype: A far larger clone differs by one base, so this is likely a read error. This chain uses TRBV6-2 or TRBV6-3 with TRBJ2-1; 11 nucleotides agree with TRBD1. This CDR3 region has 14 residues. The V gene end was trimmed by 5 bases and the J gene end by 10 bases; junction bases not matched to a gene: 7. The V gene's germline CDR1 is MNHEY and CDR2 SVGEGT. In nucleotides, the CDR3 is TGTGCCAGCAGTCCCTGGGACAGGGGGTCCGAGCAGTTCTTC. Translation gives CASSPWDRGSEQFF.

This clonotype came up many times. The chain recombines TRBV7-6 with TRBJ2-5; D not certain. The V end lost 4 bases, the J end lost 1 base, and 13 bases lay between the germline ends. The CDR3 has 15 amino acids. Germline CDR1 is SGHVS and CDR2 is FNYEAQ. CDR3 in amino acids: CASSYGVGSQETQYF. DNA of the CDR3: TGTGCCAGCAGCTATGGAGTTGGGTCCCAAGAGACCCAGTACTTC. The full variable domain, with the rest looked up from reference TRBV7-6 and TRBJ2-5, is GAGVSQSPRYKVTKRGQDVALRCDPISGHVSLYWYRQALGQGPEFLTYFNYEAQQDKSGLPNDRFSAERPEGSISTLTIQRTEQRDSAMYRCASSYGVGSQETQYFGPGTRLLVL.

In this sample, this clonotype turned up many times. This rearrangement joins TRBV19 to TRBJ2-4; D not resolved. V lost 2 bases, J lost 1 base, and 15 bases lay in between. The germline gives CDR1 LNHDA, CDR2 SQIVND (reference sequence). The CDR3 contains 17 residues. CDR3 nucleotide sequence: TGTGCCAGTAGTATATTCCAGATAGGTGCGGCCAAAAACATTCAGTACTTC. As protein: CASSIFQIGAAKNIQYF. Drawing the rest from reference TRBV19 and TRBJ2-4, the complete variable domain is DGGITQSPKYLFRKEGQNVTLSCEQNLNHDAMYWYRQDPGQGLRLIYYSQIVNDFQKGDIAEGYSVSREKKESFPLTVTSAQKNPTAFYLCASSIFQIGAAKNIQYFGAGTRLSVL.